This T cell receptor (beta chain) was captured by sequencing in a study of response to subunit inactivated influenza vaccine. TCRdb ran MiXCR on the RT-PCR reads and lists one entry per CDR3 protein. The sample yields about 650,000 distinct CDR3 sequences, about 14% seen once. Study findings and constraints: Researchers suggested that each seasonal influenza vaccination recruits few new T cells.

As concerns this clonotype: The antigen remains undetermined.

CDR1 is MNHEY and CDR2 is SVGAGI in the germline V gene. V was pared by 1 base and J by 4 bases, with 7 bases between. The CDR3 sequence is 13 residues long. The receptor was derived from a man aged 50 or older who received an inactivated influenza vaccine. The chain has TRBV6-5 and TRBJ2-5; tentative D call: TRBD1 (5 bases). The source material was PBMCs from blood, sampled about 14 days before vaccination. As DNA, the CDR3 is TGTGCCAGCAGTTACTGGCAGGGAGAGACCCAGTACTTC. Residues: CASSYWQGETQYF.